This T cell receptor (beta chain) came from a study of T cells after somatic rescue of genetic block. The method was immunoSEQ multiplex PCR; TCRdb's version includes in-frame clones alone and lacks a portion of them. The data show more than 12,000 clones, 60% to 75% seen once. Germline CDR1 reads MNHEY; CDR2 reads SVGAGI. The CDR3 sequence is 16 residues long. V lost 0 bases, J lost 1 base, and 10 bases lay in between. The chain couples TRBV6-5 to TRBJ1-3; no reliable D call. The sequenced sample consisted of peripheral blood mononuclear cells (PBMCs). The TCR comes from a man aged 18 to 35. The CDR3 is CASSYSMAISGNTIYF. CDR3 DNA: TGTGCCAGCAGTTACTCGATGGCAATTTCTGGAAACACCATATATTTT.